This T cell receptor (beta chain) was retrieved from a study of tissue T cells after allogeneic stem cell transplantation. Study-wide findings and caveats: In patients and mice, blood and spleen missed much of tissue repertoire. Across patients, clones rarely overlapped, yet motif clusters were shared tissue-specifically.

V was trimmed by 2 bases and J by 0 bases, leaving 8 bases between them. CDR3 size: 15 residues. Germline CDR1 reads SEHNR; CDR2 reads FQNEAQ (reference sequence). Clones were sequenced by immunoSEQ multiplex PCR, and TCRdb holds only the in-frame ones, with some missing. The table lists about 28,000 clones, 85% of them singletons. On this clone: The antigen remains unidentified.

The clonotype originates from a woman between 18 and 55 years old who later had graft-versus-host disease after an allogeneic stem cell transplant. This chain links TRBV7-9 with TRBJ2-1; unclear D gene. Sequences were derived from blood, sampled before transplantation. CDR3: CASSLLQSSYNEQFF. DNA of the CDR3: TGTGCCAGCAGCTTACTCCAGAGCTCCTACAATGAGCAGTTCTTC.